Shown below are 22 T cell receptor beta chains from a single sample sequenced in a study of blood T cell repertoires in COVID-19. TCRdb's table, derived via immunoSEQ multiplex PCR, lists solely in-frame clones and lacks some. This sample has some 120,000 clones, with 75% to 90% found just once. Sequencing used peripheral blood. These receptors were taken from a woman in her seventies with acute or convalescent COVID-19.

V gene TRBV3-1 (or the pseudogene TRBV3-2) combines with J gene TRBJ1-5; 9 bases agree with TRBD1. CDR1 and CDR2 (germline): LGHDT, YNNKEL (reference sequence). After removal of 4 bases from V and 6 bases from J, the junction contained 7 bases not matched to a gene. The length of the CDR3 is 15 residues. The CDR3 here is CASSPGQGWGQPQHF. DNA of the CDR3: TGTGCCAGCAGCCCTGGACAGGGGTGGGGTCAGCCCCAGCATTTT.

The J gene is TRBJ2-4, the V gene TRBV30; 8 bases agree with TRBD1. The CDR3 contains 16 residues. Germline V CDR1 and CDR2: GTSNPN, SVGIG (reference sequence). J gave up 1 base and V 2 bases, and 7 bases lay outside the gene matches. CDR3 DNA: TGTGCCTGGAGTCTAGGGGCAGGGGGCGCCAAAAACATTCAGTACTTC. Protein sequence: CAWSLGAGGAKNIQYF.

This clone occurred once. This chain connects TRBV28 to TRBJ1-2; D perhaps matches TRBD1 (6 bases). Trimming pared 2 bases from V and 5 bases from J, leaving 6 bases between. The CDR3 length is 12 residues. The germline V gene has CDR1 MDHEN and CDR2 SYDVKM. DNA for the CDR3: TGTGCCAGCAGTTTAGGACAGTATGGCTACACCTTC. Amino acids: CASSLGQYGYTF.

This clone occurred a few times. The chain couples TRBV3-1 (or the pseudogene TRBV3-2) to TRBJ2-7, with D possibly matching TRBD2 (6 bases). Germline CDR1 LGHDT, CDR2 YNNKEL (reference sequence). The CDR3 is 15 amino acids. Deletions cut 0 bases from V and 7 bases from J, with 16 bases between. The CDR3 sequence: CASSQEDGLLREQYF. CDR3 DNA sequence: TGTGCCAGCAGCCAAGAAGACGGACTATTGAGGGAGCAGTACTTC.

The J gene is TRBJ2-5, the V gene TRBV29-1, with TRBD1 identical over 7 bases. Germline lookup yields CDR1 SQVTM and CDR2 ANQGSEA. CDR3 size: 14 residues. V lost 3 bases, J lost 1 base, and 5 bases stayed unmatched. CDR3 sequence: CSVDRQGVQETQYF. The CDR3 DNA sequence: TGCAGCGTTGATCGCCAGGGGGTCCAAGAGACCCAGTACTTC.

This clone was found once. The V and J genes are TRBV18 and TRBJ1-5; possible D gene TRBD1, 5 bases. V was cut by 1 base and J by 1 base, with 11 bases left in between. The germline V gene has CDR1 KGHSH and CDR2 LQKENI. The CDR3 runs to 16 residues. The CDR3 nucleotides are TGTGCCAGCTCACCACAAGGGGTCCCCAGCAATCAGCCCCAGCATTTT. The encoded protein is CASSPQGVPSNQPQHF.

The J gene is TRBJ2-5, the V gene TRBV4-2, with TRBD2 as a possible D gene (7 bases). The CDR3 is made up of 16 amino acids. Trimming took 1 base from V and 2 from J, leaving 14 bases between them. Per the germline V gene, CDR1 is LGHNA and CDR2 is YNFKEQ. The CDR3 DNA is TGTGCCAGCAGCCAAGTTAGAGGGGGGGGTCAAGAGACCCAGTACTTC. Protein: CASSQVRGGGQETQYF.

The CDR3 spells CASRRLLSGNTIYF. In DNA, the CDR3 is TGTGCCAGCAGGAGGCTTCTTTCTGGAAACACCATATATTTT. J is TRBJ1-3 and V is TRBV2, with D uncertain. The germline V gene has CDR1 SNHLY and CDR2 FYNNEI. The CDR3 covers 14 residues. Trimming left V 6 bases short and J 1 base short, with 10 bases between.

This clone occurred a few times. The rearrangement uses TRBV10-3 and TRBJ1-6, with TRBD1 identical over 7 bases. The CDR3 contains 14 residues. CDR1 is ENHRY, CDR2 SYGVKD, per germline. J gave up 5 bases and V 6 bases, and 4 bases lay outside the gene matches. CDR3 sequence reads: CAIRPGQDNSPLHF. CDR3 DNA: TGTGCCATCAGACCAGGACAGGATAATTCACCCCTCCACTTT.

The V call is TRBV2, the J call TRBJ1-1, with D perhaps matching TRBD1 (5 bases). The CDR3 runs to 14 residues. Germline lookup yields CDR1 SNHLY and CDR2 FYNNEI. The V end was cut by 7 bases, the J end by 5 bases, with 17 bases between. The CDR3 loop reads CASMIAGLQTEAFF. For the CDR3, the DNA is TGTGCCAGCATGATTGCAGGGTTGCAAACTGAAGCTTTCTTT.

The chain employs TRBV19 and TRBJ2-7, with 7 bases that match TRBD1. The CDR3 is made up of 14 amino acids. Germline V gene sequence: CDR1 LNHDA, CDR2 SQIVND (reference sequence). The trim removed 5 bases at V and 5 bases at J, leaving 9 bases unmatched. The CDR3 DNA reads TGTGCCAGTAGTTTTTACCTCGGGACAGACGAGCAGTACTTC. This sequence encodes CASSFYLGTDEQYF.

The chain carries TRBV4-1 and TRBJ2-7; 8 bases align to TRBD2. The J segment lost 3 bases and the V segment lost 0 bases, leaving 7 bases of the junction unmatched. Germline V gives CDR1 MGHRA, CDR2 YSYEKL. This CDR3 is 16 amino acids long. Written as DNA, the CDR3 is TGCGCCAGCAGCCAAGATTGGAGCGGGGGATACTACGAGCAGTACTTC. This translates into CASSQDWSGGYYEQYF.

The V call is TRBV24-1, the J call TRBJ1-4, with 8 bases aligning to TRBD1. CDR3 length equals 16 residues. V trimming: 10 bases; J trimming: 0 bases; junction bases outside the gene matches: 9. Germline V gene sequence: CDR1 KGHDR, CDR2 SFDVKD. CDR3 sequence: CATRDRHPATNEKLFF. The CDR3 DNA is TGTGCCACTCGGGACAGGCACCCTGCAACTAATGAAAAACTGTTTTTT.

The chain has TRBV4-2 and TRBJ1-1; possible D gene TRBD1, 6 bases. The CDR3 totals 15 residues. Germline V gene lookup returns CDR1 LGHNA and CDR2 YNFKEQ. Trimming removed 1 base at V and 1 base at J, with 10 bases between. CDR3 sequence (DNA): TGTGCCAGCAGCCAAGCAAGGGGGGGGAACACTGAAGCTTTCTTT. Its translation is CASSQARGGNTEAFF.

This rearrangement joins TRBV18 to TRBJ2-3; 7 positions agree with TRBD1. Per the germline V gene, CDR1 is KGHSH and CDR2 is LQKENI. The length of the CDR3 is 13 residues. With V trimmed by 5 bases and J by 7 bases, 6 bases remained unmatched. Here the CDR3 reads CASSSTGWNTQYF. As DNA, the CDR3 is TGTGCCAGCTCATCGACAGGGTGGAATACGCAGTATTTT.

J is TRBJ1-2 and V is TRBV3-1 (or the pseudogene TRBV3-2), with 7 bases fitting TRBD1. Germline assignment: CDR1 LGHDT and CDR2 YNNKEL (reference sequence). The CDR3 covers 13 residues. V lost 7 bases and J lost 8; bases outside the gene matches: 10. The CDR3 reads CASTQGGTSGYTF. CDR3 sequence (DNA): TGTGCCAGCACCCAGGGGGGGACGAGCGGCTACACCTTC.

The gene calls are TRBV7-2 and TRBJ1-2; D not resolved. V was pared by 1 base and J by 9 bases, with 12 bases between. The germline CDR1 and CDR2 sequences are SGHTA and FQGNSA. The CDR3 has 13 amino acids. CDR3: CASSLEEGLSYTF. The CDR3 region has the DNA TGTGCCAGCAGCTTAGAGGAGGGCTTGAGCTACACCTTC. Using reference TRBV7-2 and TRBJ1-2 for the parts outside the CDR3, the full variable domain is GAGVSQSPSNKVTEKGKDVELRCDPISGHTALYWYRQSLGQGLEFLIYFQGNSAPDKSGLPSDRFSAERTGGSVSTLTIQRTQQEDSAVYLCASSLEEGLSYTFGSGTRLTVV.

J is TRBJ1-5 and V is TRBV2; D is possibly TRBD1 (5 bases). The CDR3 totals 14 residues. From germline, CDR1 is SNHLY and CDR2 FYNNEI. With 5 bases removed from V and 2 bases from J, the gap between germline ends came to 10 bases. The CDR3 DNA sequence: TGTGCCAGCAGTTTGGCGGGGGGCAATCAGCCCCAGCATTTT. This gives the protein CASSLAGGNQPQHF. Together with reference TRBV2 and TRBJ1-5, the CDR3 gives the full variable domain: EPEVTQTPSHQVTQMGQEVILRCVPISNHLYFYWYRQILGQKVEFLVSFYNNEISEKSEIFDDQFSVERPDGSNFTLKIRSTKLEDSAMYFCASSLAGGNQPQHFGDGTRLSIL.

This clone has just one count. The chain has TRBV11-2 and TRBJ2-7, with D possibly matching TRBD1 (5 bases). With 0 bases removed from V and 6 bases from J, the gap between germline ends came to 12 bases. The CDR3 has 14 residues. The germline V gene encodes CDR1 SGHAT and CDR2 FQNNGV. CDR3: CASSLDLRTSEQYF. For the CDR3, the DNA is TGTGCCAGCAGCTTAGATCTAAGGACATCCGAGCAGTACTTC.

The rearrangement links TRBV2 to TRBJ1-2, with D perhaps matching TRBD1 (6 bases). Trimming removed 8 bases from V and 5 bases from J, with 15 bases in between. CDR1 and CDR2 from the germline V gene are SNHLY and FYNNEI. CDR3 length: 13 residues. CDR3 region: CASRTGGGYGYTF. In DNA form, the CDR3 reads TGTGCCAGCCGCACGGGGGGCGGGTATGGCTACACCTTC.

This clone was seen once. This chain connects TRBV6-1 to TRBJ1-1; D may be TRBD1 (5 bases). The CDR3 covers 13 residues. The V gene lost 2 bases and the J gene lost 7 bases, with 11 bases spanning the gap. From germline, CDR1 is MNHNS and CDR2 SASEGT. The CDR3 coding sequence is TGTGCCAGCAGTGAATCTCGGGACTATGAAGCTTTCTTT. The encoded protein is CASSESRDYEAFF.

J is TRBJ2-1 and V is TRBV11-3; possible D gene TRBD1, 7 bases. The CDR3 has 16 residues. V lost 1 base, J lost 8 bases, and 18 bases lay in between. Germline V gives CDR1 SGHNT, CDR2 YENEEA. The CDR3 DNA is TGTGCCAGCAGCTTAGCCCAGGGACAGCCGGGGGATGAGCAGTTCTTC. The encoded protein is CASSLAQGQPGDEQFF.